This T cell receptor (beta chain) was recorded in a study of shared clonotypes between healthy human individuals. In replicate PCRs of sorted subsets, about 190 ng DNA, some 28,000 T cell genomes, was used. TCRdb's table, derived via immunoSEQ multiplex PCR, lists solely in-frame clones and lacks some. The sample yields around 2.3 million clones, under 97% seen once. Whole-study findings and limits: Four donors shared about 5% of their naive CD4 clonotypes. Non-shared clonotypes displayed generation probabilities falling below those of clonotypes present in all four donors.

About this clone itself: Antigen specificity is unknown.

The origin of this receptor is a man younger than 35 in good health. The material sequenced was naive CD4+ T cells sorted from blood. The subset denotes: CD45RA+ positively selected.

The CDR3 nucleotides read TGTGCCAGCAGCGTACAAGGGGCGGGATTCTCCTACAATGAGCAGTTCTTC. This codes for CASSVQGAGFSYNEQFF. The V and J genes are TRBV9 and TRBJ2-1; maybe TRBD2 (6 bases). The CDR3 extends over 17 amino acids. Germline V gene lookup returns CDR1 SGDLS and CDR2 YYNGEE. V dropped 1 base and J dropped 0 bases, with 14 bases sitting between them.